The clone carrying this TCR beta chain has just one count. In the original workflow: Using reference gene primer amplification, nucleated cell counts were estimated. Clones were sequenced by immunoSEQ multiplex PCR, and TCRdb holds only the in-frame ones, with some missing. D and trimming were read from the DNA, whereas the V and J calls and clone size are those reported in that table. The data contain fewer than 200,000 clones, roughly 82% of them singletons. The entry originates in a study of blood T cell repertoires in COVID-19. Study overall: Some COVID-19 samples were acute and others convalescent; all came from the United States, Italy and Spain. T cells, B-cell-depleted T cells, or PBMCs provided the cDNA or gDNA that served as material.

This CDR3 is 15 amino acids long. Germline lookup yields CDR1 MNHEY and CDR2 SVGAGI. V was cut by 0 bases and J by 9 bases, with 15 bases left in between. J is TRBJ2-1 and V is TRBV6-5; perhaps TRBD2 as D (7 bases). The sample comprised peripheral blood. This clonotype was sampled from a woman between 65 and 79 years old with acute or convalescent COVID-19. The DNA for the CDR3 is TGTGCCAGCAGTTACTCGAGGGGGGGTGCTAGTGAGCAGTTCTTC. Its translation is CASSYSRGGASEQFF.